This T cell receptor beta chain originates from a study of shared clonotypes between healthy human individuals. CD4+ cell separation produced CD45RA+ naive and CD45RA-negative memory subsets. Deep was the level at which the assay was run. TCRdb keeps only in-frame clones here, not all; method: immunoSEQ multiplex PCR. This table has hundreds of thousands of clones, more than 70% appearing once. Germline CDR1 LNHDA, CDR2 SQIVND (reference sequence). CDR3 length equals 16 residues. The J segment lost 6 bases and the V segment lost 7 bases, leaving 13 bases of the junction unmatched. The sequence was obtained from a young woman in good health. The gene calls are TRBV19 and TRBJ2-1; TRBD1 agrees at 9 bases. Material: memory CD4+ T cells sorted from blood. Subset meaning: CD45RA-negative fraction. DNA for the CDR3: TGTGCCAGTACCGCTTGGGGGACAGGGTTGGTCAATGAGCAGTTCTTC. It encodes CASTAWGTGLVNEQFF. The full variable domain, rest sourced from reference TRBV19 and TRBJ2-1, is DGGITQSPKYLFRKEGQNVTLSCEQNLNHDAMYWYRQDPGQGLRLIYYSQIVNDFQKGDIAEGYSVSREKKESFPLTVTSAQKNPTAFYLCASTAWGTGLVNEQFFGPGTRLTVL.